This T cell receptor beta chain was profiled in a study of monozygotic twins with inflammatory bowel disease. General study findings and limits: Clonotype overlap with others was lower in IBD patients than in healthy twins, a difference that was greatest with disease activity. There was no support for any single strong signal or clonotype associated with IBD.

cDNA was made in eight separate reactions per sample. Each UMI, carrying a 6-nucleotide sample barcode, came from template switching. TCRdb re-called the 5' RACE reads; every CDR3 protein appears as one record, without DNA. This listing includes about 350,000 distinct CDR3 sequences. On this clonotype itself: Its specificity is not known.

Sequenced: blood. This clonotype was sampled from a human donor with ulcerative colitis or Crohn's disease, or a healthy co-twin of an affected twin (not recorded which).

CDR3 region: CASSSAGGPANEQFF. The chain carries TRBV5-1 and TRBJ2-1; TCRdb returns TRBD1, unconfirmable since there is no DNA. CDR3 length: 15 amino acids. The V gene's germline CDR1 is SGHRS and CDR2 YFSETQ.